The 8 T cell receptor beta chains in this list originate from one sample, sequenced in a study of blood T cell repertoires in COVID-19. Libraries were prepared by immunoSEQ multiplex PCR; TCRdb keeps only in-frame clonotypes and omits some of them. The table has about 140,000 clones, approximately 88% seen once. The sample consisted of peripheral blood. The source of these receptors is a woman aged 45-65 years with acute or convalescent COVID-19.

In regard to this clone: Its ends do not fully match the called genes, so a read error is possible. The gene calls are TRBV7-7 and TRBJ2-5, with D possibly TRBD2 on 5 matching bases. Germline V gene lookup returns CDR1 SSHAT and CDR2 FNYEAQ (reference sequence). This CDR3 spans 15 amino acids. DNA of the CDR3: TGTGCTAGCAGCACTACTAGTGGTCGCCAAGAGACCCAGTACTTC. It yields the protein CASSTTSGRQETQYF.

This clone has just a few counts. The rearrangement uses TRBV19 and TRBJ1-2; weak D call: TRBD1 (6 bases). The CDR3 runs 13 residues. The germline V gene has CDR1 LNHDA and CDR2 SQIVND (reference sequence). Between the trimmed V and J ends, which lost 3 bases and 7 bases, there was a span of 12 bases. In DNA, the CDR3 is TGTGCCAGTAGTATGCGGGGGCTTCTTGGCTACACCTTC. It codes for CASSMRGLLGYTF.

This chain joins TRBV5-1 and TRBJ1-1, with D unclear. Germline-derived CDR1 and CDR2 are SGHRS and YFSETQ. The CDR3 runs 12 residues. V lost 4 bases to trimming and J lost 0 bases, with 4 bases between them. This chain's CDR3 is CASSTLNTEAFF. In nucleotides, the CDR3 is TGCGCCAGCAGCACATTGAACACTGAAGCTTTCTTT.

J is TRBJ1-2 and V is TRBV29-1; D is perhaps TRBD1 (5 bases). This CDR3 is 12 amino acids long. Germline-derived CDR1 and CDR2 are SQVTM and ANQGSEA. With 7 bases removed from V and 2 bases from J, the gap between germline ends came to 11 bases. The CDR3 loop is CSGRGPNYGYTF. The CDR3 DNA is TGCAGCGGGCGGGGCCCCAACTATGGCTACACCTTC.

The chain uses TRBV3-1 (or the pseudogene TRBV3-2) and TRBJ2-6, with D possibly matching TRBD1 (5 bases). V was trimmed by 0 bases and J by 0 bases, leaving 6 bases between them. CDR1 and CDR2 (germline): LGHDT, YNNKEL (reference sequence). The CDR3 runs to 16 residues. The CDR3 loop reads CASSQEGASGANVLTF. DNA for the CDR3: TGTGCCAGCAGCCAAGAAGGGGCCTCTGGGGCCAACGTCCTGACTTTC.

This sequence joins TRBV9 and TRBJ1-4; D gene ambiguous. Germline V gene lookup returns CDR1 SGDLS and CDR2 YYNGEE. The CDR3 spans 15 residues. The V gene lost 0 bases and the J gene lost 2 bases, with 8 bases spanning the gap. The CDR3 DNA follows: TGTGCCAGCAGCGTAGACCAGGCGACTAATGAAAAACTGTTTTTT. Translated: CASSVDQATNEKLFF. The full variable domain, its missing parts supplied by reference TRBV9 and TRBJ1-4, is DSGVTQTPKHLITATGQRVTLRCSPRSGDLSVYWYQQSLDQGLQFLIQYYNGEERAKGNILERFSAQQFPDLHSELNLSSLELGDSALYFCASSVDQATNEKLFFGSGTQLSVL.

The table lists this clone with a few counts. This chain links TRBV7-9 with TRBJ1-2; 11 positions agree with TRBD1. Germline V CDR1 and CDR2: SEHNR, FQNEAQ (reference sequence). The CDR3 consists of 13 residues. V gave up 3 bases and J gave up 10 bases; unmatched junction bases: 4. CDR3: CASSFRGQGDYTF. The CDR3 DNA is TGTGCCAGCAGCTTCCGGGGACAGGGGGACTACACCTTC.

The V gene is TRBV7-9, the J gene TRBJ1-1; D call uncertain. Trimming shortened V by 0 bases and J by 0 bases, and 11 bases separated the two germline ends. Germline CDR1 reads SEHNR; CDR2 reads FQNEAQ (reference sequence). This CDR3 comprises 16 residues. CDR3 in DNA: TGTGCCAGCAGCTTAGCGTTCAGGCACATGAACACTGAAGCTTTCTTT. Its protein is CASSLAFRHMNTEAFF.